Following are 15 T cell receptor beta chains from one sample sequenced in a study of CD8 T cells in ankylosing spondylitis. Study results and limitations: Characteristic, it appeared, of ankylosing spondylitis blood was a TCR beta motif of eight highly homologous variants.

TCRdb passed the 5' RACE reads through MiXCR, listing each CDR3 protein once. The sample holds approximately 220,000 distinct CDR3 sequences; about 16% are singletons and the top ten take more than 40%. For these TCRs, the target antigens are not known. Sequencing was carried out using blood, either unsorted or a sorted T cell fraction (not recorded which). All receptors derive from a male donor with ankylosing spondylitis.

The gene calls are TRBV28 and TRBJ2-5; perhaps D is TRBD1 or TRBD2 (5 bases each). CDR3 length: 16 amino acids. V shed 4 bases and J shed 7 bases, with 22 bases lying between them. Germline V gene data show CDR1 as MDHEN and CDR2 as SYDVKM. Here the CDR3 reads CASSSFGASRQGTQYF. The CDR3 nucleotides read TGTGCCAGCAGTTCTTTTGGGGCTAGCCGCCAGGGGACCCAGTACTTC.

This clonotype was detected a few times. The V gene is TRBV7-9, the J gene TRBJ2-1, with 9 bases fitting TRBD2. J lost 6 bases, V lost 1 base, and 25 bases had no gene match. Germline V gene data show CDR1 as SEHNR and CDR2 as FQNEAQ (reference sequence). This CDR3 contains 22 residues. As DNA, the CDR3 is TGTGCCAGCAGCTTAGGCCATGCTACTTTAGCGGGAGCAGATATGATCGGCAATGAGCAGTTCTTC. This gives the protein CASSLGHATLAGADMIGNEQFF.

This chain links TRBV7-8 with TRBJ2-7; a weak D match, TRBD1 (6 bases). The CDR3 covers 14 residues. In germline, CDR1 is SGHVS, CDR2 FQNEAQ. Trimming took 5 bases from V and 4 from J, leaving 15 bases between them. The CDR3 sequence is CASSIRDMTYEQYF. As DNA, the CDR3 is TGTGCCAGCAGCATCCGGGACATGACTTACGAGCAGTACTTC.

The CDR3 region has the DNA TGTGCCAGCAGCCAAGATTGGGCAGGGGGCAGCTATGGCTACACCTTC. Its translation: CASSQDWAGGSYGYTF. The chain uses TRBV14 and TRBJ1-2; 8 nucleotides align to TRBD1. V gave up 0 bases and J gave up 4 bases; unmatched junction bases: 7. This CDR3 spans 16 amino acids. CDR1 is SGHDN and CDR2 is FVKESK in the germline V gene.

This clonotype occurred a few times. This CDR3 is CASSLLAGGKRDEQFF. The DNA of the CDR3 is TGTGCCAGCAGTTTACTAGCGGGAGGGAAGAGGGATGAGCAGTTCTTC. The chain has TRBV12-3 or TRBV12-4 and TRBJ2-1; 12 nucleotides agree with TRBD2. V lost 2 bases to trimming and J lost 8 bases; unmatched junction nucleotides: 7. This CDR3 contains 16 residues.

The V call is TRBV29-1, the J call TRBJ1-1, with D perhaps matching TRBD1 (6 bases). The CDR3 length is 14 residues. Trimming took off 1 base at V and 5 bases at J, with 14 bases between the two ends. From germline, CDR1 is SQVTM and CDR2 ANQGSEA. The CDR3 reads CSVEGGAAVTEAFF. The DNA of the CDR3 is TGCAGCGTTGAAGGGGGGGCGGCGGTGACTGAAGCTTTCTTT.

This clonotype was detected only a few times. CDR3 DNA: TGCGCCAGCAGCTTGGATGGCGGGGGGTTGTACGAGCAGTACTTC. Protein sequence: CASSLDGGGLYEQYF. This chain joins TRBV5-1 and TRBJ2-7; 8 positions agree with TRBD2. Germline CDR1 is SGHRS and CDR2 is YFSETQ. Losses at the gene ends were 0 bases for V and 4 bases for J; bases not matched to a gene: 6. The CDR3 extends over 15 amino acids.

The chain couples TRBV4-1 to TRBJ2-1; D remains ambiguous. The V gene lost 1 base and the J gene lost 7 bases, with 17 bases spanning the gap. CDR3 size: 16 residues. Germline V gene lookup returns CDR1 MGHRA and CDR2 YSYEKL. The CDR3 bases are TGCGCCAGCAGCCAAGCCCCGGGTCCCTCTTCGAATGAGCAGTTCTTC. Its translation: CASSQAPGPSSNEQFF.

This clonotype was counted a few times. The chain couples TRBV12-3 or TRBV12-4 to TRBJ2-5; D is unclear. V lost 5 bases, J lost 1 base, and 11 bases lay in between. This CDR3 spans 14 amino acids. Here the CDR3 reads CASSPLRSQETQYF. The CDR3 DNA is TGTGCCAGCAGTCCCCTCCGATCCCAAGAGACCCAGTACTTC.

The chain joins TRBV10-3 to TRBJ2-7; D unclear. The V gene's germline CDR1 is ENHRY and CDR2 SYGVKD. This CDR3 comprises 14 residues. Trimming cost V 2 bases and J 0 bases, with 8 bases left between them. CDR3 sequence reads: CAISEGGISYEQYF. CDR3 nucleotide sequence: TGTGCCATCAGTGAGGGCGGAATCTCCTACGAGCAGTACTTC.

Only a few counts were recorded for this clonotype. This rearrangement joins TRBV5-6 to TRBJ1-1; perhaps TRBD1 as D (6 bases). Germline CDR1 SGHDT, CDR2 YYEEEE. V gave up 4 bases and J gave up 10 bases, with 14 bases separating them. There are 12 residues in the CDR3. Written as DNA, the CDR3 is TGTGCCAGCAGCCTGGGACATTTTGCAGCTTTCTTT. Its translation: CASSLGHFAAFF.

This clonotype was detected a few times. V gene TRBV4-1 combines with J gene TRBJ2-7; unclear D gene. In germline, CDR1 is MGHRA, CDR2 YSYEKL. This CDR3 comprises 15 residues. With 1 base removed from V and 2 bases from J, the gap between germline ends came to 12 bases. CDR3 DNA sequence: TGCGCCAGCAGCCAAGGGGCAACCCTCACCTACGAGCAGTACTTC. Translation: CASSQGATLTYEQYF.

This clonotype occurred many times. The chain links TRBV12-3 or TRBV12-4 to TRBJ2-1; 9 bases line up with TRBD2. CDR3 length: 16 residues. After removal of 4 bases from V and 7 bases from J, the junction contained 11 bases not matched to a gene. Written as DNA, the CDR3 is TGTGCCAGCAGTTCCACTAGCGGGCTGAGGGTAAATGAGCAGTTCTTC. This translates into CASSSTSGLRVNEQFF.

This clonotype was counted at least ten times. The genes are TRBV12-3 or TRBV12-4 and TRBJ2-1, with 9 bases matching TRBD2. V shed 5 bases and J 8 bases; nucleotides not matched to a gene: 10. This CDR3 comprises 15 residues. The CDR3 sequence: CASSLGASGVHEQFF. In DNA form, the CDR3 reads TGTGCCAGCAGTCTCGGGGCTAGCGGGGTTCATGAGCAGTTCTTC.

The chain carries TRBV5-6 and TRBJ2-1; D possibly corresponds to TRBD2 (5 bases). Germline V gives CDR1 SGHDT, CDR2 YYEEEE. This CDR3 region has 16 residues. V lost 0 bases and J lost 4, with 14 bases in between. CDR3 bases: TGTGCCAGCAGCTTGGCCGTTGTAAGCGGATACAATGAGCAGTTCTTC. This codes for CASSLAVVSGYNEQFF. The full variable domain, with the rest looked up from reference TRBV5-6 and TRBJ2-1, is DAGVTQSPTHLIKTRGQQVTLRCSPKSGHDTVSWYQQALGQGPQFIFQYYEEEERQRGNFPDRFSGHQFPNYSSELNVNALLLGDSALYLCASSLAVVSGYNEQFFGPGTRLTVL.